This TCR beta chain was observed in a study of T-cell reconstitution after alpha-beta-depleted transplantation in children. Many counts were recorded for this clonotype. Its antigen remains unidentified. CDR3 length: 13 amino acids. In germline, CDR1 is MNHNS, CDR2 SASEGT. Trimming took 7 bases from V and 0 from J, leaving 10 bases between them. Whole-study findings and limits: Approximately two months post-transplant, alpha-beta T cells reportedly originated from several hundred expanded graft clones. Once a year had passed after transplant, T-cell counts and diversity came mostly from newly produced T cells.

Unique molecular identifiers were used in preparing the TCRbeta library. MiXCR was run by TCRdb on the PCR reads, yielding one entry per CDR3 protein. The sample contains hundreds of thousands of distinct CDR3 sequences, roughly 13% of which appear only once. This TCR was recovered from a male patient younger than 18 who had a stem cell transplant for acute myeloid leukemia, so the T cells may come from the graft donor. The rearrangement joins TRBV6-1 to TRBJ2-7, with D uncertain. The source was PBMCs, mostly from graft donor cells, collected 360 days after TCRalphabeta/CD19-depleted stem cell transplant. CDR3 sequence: CASTETPSYEQYF. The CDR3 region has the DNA TGTGCCAGCACCGAGACACCCTCCTACGAGCAGTACTTC.